This record concerns one TCR beta chain sequence. These data belong to a study of T cells after yellow fever vaccination. The V end lost 6 bases, the J end lost 5 bases, and 5 bases lay between the germline ends. Germline lookup yields CDR1 LNHDA and CDR2 SQIVND (reference sequence). This CDR3 contains 11 residues. TCRdb re-called the 5' RACE reads through MiXCR, storing one row per CDR3 protein. The sample gives about 350,000 distinct CDR3 sequences, roughly 8.3% of which show up once; approximately 16% is in the top ten. This clonotype was obtained from a young man who received the YFV17D yellow fever vaccine. Sequencing used PBMCs, obtained approximately 40 days after the first yellow fever vaccination. This sequence joins TRBV19 and TRBJ2-1, with unresolved D. Written as DNA, the CDR3 is TGTGCCAGTAGAGCCCACAATGAGCAGTTCTTC. Encoded protein: CASRAHNEQFF.